The 4 T cell receptor beta chains given below trace back to one sample, sequenced in a study of blood T cells in healthy people across ages. It was with a sample-barcoded 5' primer and a J-beta primer mix that a second PCR of roughly 7 to 12 cycles was run. TCRdb re-called the 5' RACE reads with MiXCR, one entry per CDR3 protein. The repertoire consists of hundreds of thousands of distinct CDR3 sequences, with over 20% occurring once and the leading ten covering roughly 3.4%. The sample comprised blood. The receptors here all came from a man aged 70 or older in good health.

The J gene is TRBJ2-5, the V gene TRBV20-1; 9 bases line up with TRBD1. Germline V lookup: CDR1 DFQATT, CDR2 SNEGSKA (reference sequence). This CDR3 is built from 12 residues. The junction had 8 bases not matched to a gene; V was cut back by 4 bases and J by 11 bases. The CDR3 region is CSAMDRGVEQYF. CDR3 in DNA: TGCAGTGCTATGGACAGGGGAGTGGAGCAGTACTTC.

Of note for this clonotype: A read error may produce the germline difference seen at one junction end. The chain uses TRBV28 and TRBJ2-5, with no clear D. The CDR3 contains 14 residues. CDR1 is MDHEN, CDR2 SYDVKM, per germline. The CDR3: CASQFLSGGEIQYF. For the CDR3, the DNA is TGTGCCAGCCAGTTTTTATCGGGCGGAGAGATCCAGTACTTC.

This clonotype was counted only a few times. V is TRBV20-1 and J is TRBJ2-5, with TRBD2 matching 9 bases. The end of the DNA aligns better with TRBJ2-1, so the J call may be wrong. The CDR3 loop spans 14 amino acids. From germline, CDR1 is DFQATT and CDR2 SNEGSKA (reference sequence). The CDR3 sequence: CSAEGLAGYNEQFF. As DNA, the CDR3 is TGCAGTGCTGAGGGACTAGCAGGCTACAATGAGCAGTTCTTC.

In this sample, this clonotype turned up a few times. The chain recombines TRBV20-1 with TRBJ2-7; D may be TRBD1 (6 bases). This CDR3 has 12 residues. The germline V and J ends were trimmed by 3 bases and 7 bases, with 13 bases remaining between them. In germline, CDR1 is DFQATT, CDR2 SNEGSKA (reference sequence). The CDR3 coding sequence is TGCAGTGCTAGTCGGCTTAGGGGGGAGCAGTACTTC. Translated, it gives CSASRLRGEQYF.